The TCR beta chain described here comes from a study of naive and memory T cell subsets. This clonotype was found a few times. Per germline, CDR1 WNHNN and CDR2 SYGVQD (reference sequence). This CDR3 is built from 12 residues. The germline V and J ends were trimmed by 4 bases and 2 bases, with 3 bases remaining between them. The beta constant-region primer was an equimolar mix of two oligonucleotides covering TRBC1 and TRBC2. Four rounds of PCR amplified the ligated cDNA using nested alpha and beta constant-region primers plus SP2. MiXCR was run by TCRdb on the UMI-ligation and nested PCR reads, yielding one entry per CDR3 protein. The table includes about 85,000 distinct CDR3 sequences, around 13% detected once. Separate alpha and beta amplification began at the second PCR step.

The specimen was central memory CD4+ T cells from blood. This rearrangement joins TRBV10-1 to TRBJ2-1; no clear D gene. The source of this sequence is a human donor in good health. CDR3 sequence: CASSATYNEQFF. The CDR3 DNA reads TGCGCCAGCAGTGCCACCTACAATGAGCAGTTCTTC.